The 17 T cell receptor beta chains below all came from one sample that was sequenced in a study of T-cell memory formation after mild COVID-19. TCRdb redid the calling of the 5' RACE reads with MiXCR, one entry per CDR3 protein. The repertoire holds about 240,000 distinct CDR3 sequences, with around a tenth as singletons. The material sequenced was PBMCs or a T cell subset sorted from them (not recorded which). The origin of the receptors is a man aged 18 to 29 who had mild COVID-19 (a few samples of this study predate the infection). Cell type and time point are not known.

This clonotype was observed many times. The chain links TRBV7-2 to TRBJ2-3; weak D call: TRBD2 (5 bases). The CDR3 is made up of 15 amino acids. Germline V gene sequence: CDR1 SGHTA, CDR2 FQGNSA. V lost 1 base, J lost 8 bases, and 16 bases lay in between. The CDR3 spells CASSLGVEARGTQYF. In DNA form, the CDR3 reads TGTGCCAGCAGCTTAGGTGTAGAGGCTCGGGGTACGCAGTATTTT. The complete variable domain, with remaining parts taken from reference TRBV7-2 and TRBJ2-3, reads GAGVSQSPSNKVTEKGKDVELRCDPISGHTALYWYRQSLGQGLEFLIYFQGNSAPDKSGLPSDRFSAERTGGSVSTLTIQRTQQEDSAVYLCASSLGVEARGTQYFGPGTRLTVL.

This clonotype was recorded a few times. The J gene is TRBJ1-5, the V gene TRBV20-1; D perhaps matches TRBD1 (5 bases). The germline V gene has CDR1 DFQATT and CDR2 SNEGSKA (reference sequence). This CDR3 has 14 residues. V shed 2 bases and J shed 2 bases, with 10 bases lying between them. The CDR3 region is CSARPGDGNQPQHF. The CDR3 bases are TGCAGTGCTAGACCGGGGGACGGCAATCAGCCCCAGCATTTT.

This clonotype was counted between two and nine times. The genes are TRBV12-5 and TRBJ2-1; TRBD2 might be the D (5 bases). Trimming pared 1 base from V and 9 bases from J, leaving 10 bases between. CDR1 and CDR2 from the germline V gene are LGHNT and FRNRAP. The CDR3 is 13 amino acids. CDR3: CASGLETSSEQFF. In nucleotides, the CDR3 is TGTGCTAGTGGTTTGGAAACTAGTAGTGAGCAGTTCTTC.

The rearrangement joins TRBV7-9 to TRBJ2-5; 7 bases line up with TRBD1. Unmatched junction bases numbered 11, after V lost 5 bases and J lost 5 bases. The CDR3 runs to 15 residues. CDR1 and CDR2 (germline): SEHNR, FQNEAQ (reference sequence). The DNA for the CDR3 is TGTGCCAGCAGCCCCGGGACAGAAAGATGGGAGACCCAGTACTTC. This codes for CASSPGTERWETQYF.

This clonotype was recorded a few times. The J gene is TRBJ1-3, the V gene TRBV5-1, with D tentatively TRBD1 (5 bases). This CDR3 is built from 15 residues. From germline, CDR1 is SGHRS and CDR2 YFSETQ. V was shortened by 0 bases and J by 7 bases, with 14 bases between the two germline ends. CDR3 loop: CASSLARGAGNTIYF. The DNA for the CDR3 is TGCGCCAGCAGCTTGGCTAGGGGCGCGGGCAACACCATATATTTT.

The V gene is TRBV6-5, the J gene TRBJ1-1; no clear D gene. The germline V and J ends were trimmed by 2 bases and 1 base, with 8 bases remaining between them. Germline V CDR1 and CDR2: MNHEY, SVGAGI. CDR3 length equals 14 residues. CDR3 region: CASSYGRGNTEAFF. The CDR3 bases are TGTGCCAGCAGTTACGGACGGGGGAACACTGAAGCTTTCTTT.

The V gene is TRBV7-6, the J gene TRBJ2-1, with D perhaps being TRBD1 or TRBD2 (5 bases each). Germline V gene lookup returns CDR1 SGHVS and CDR2 FNYEAQ. This CDR3 is built from 14 residues. Trimming removed 8 bases at V and 6 bases at J, with 17 bases between. CDR3 DNA sequence: TGTGCCAGCTCAACCGAGGGGTTCGGCAATGAGCAGTTCTTC. Its protein is CASSTEGFGNEQFF.

The rearrangement joins TRBV5-4 to TRBJ1-2; D unclear. CDR3 length equals 11 residues. With 2 bases removed from V and 8 bases from J, the gap between germline ends came to 7 bases. Looked up from germline, CDR1 is SGHNT and CDR2 is YYREEE (reference sequence). CDR3: CASSFEVGYTF. In DNA, the CDR3 is TGTGCCAGCAGCTTTGAGGTCGGCTACACCTTC.

A note on this clonotype: This may be a read error, as it is one base from a much larger clone. The rearrangement uses TRBV28 and TRBJ2-6; 7 bases fit TRBD1. From germline, CDR1 is MDHEN and CDR2 SYDVKM. This CDR3 has 15 residues. As DNA, the CDR3 is TGTGCCAGCAGTGGGACAGTCTCTGGGGCCACCGTCCTGACTTTC. Translated, it gives CASSGTVSGATVLTF.

J is TRBJ2-3 and V is TRBV7-8, with D tentatively TRBD1 (6 bases). Per the germline V gene, CDR1 is SGHVS and CDR2 is FQNEAQ. The CDR3 runs to 16 residues. V dropped 0 bases and J dropped 4 bases, with 14 bases sitting between them. The CDR3 DNA sequence: TGTGCCAGCAGCTTAGCTGTGACAGGTATCCCAGATACGCAGTATTTT. Residues: CASSLAVTGIPDTQYF.

This clonotype has a count of ten or more. The chain combines TRBV4-3 with TRBJ2-1; 11 bases fit TRBD2. The CDR3 loop spans 15 amino acids. Per the germline V gene, CDR1 is LGHNA and CDR2 is YSLEER. V dropped 2 bases and J dropped 6; count of bases not matched to a gene: 3. The CDR3 region is CASSQPSGGINEQFF. The CDR3 DNA follows: TGCGCCAGCAGCCAACCTAGCGGGGGGATCAATGAGCAGTTCTTC.

This clonotype occurred a few times. The chain uses TRBV7-9 and TRBJ2-1; no firm D call. Trimming left V 4 bases short and J 5 bases short, with 12 bases between. Germline V gene sequence: CDR1 SEHNR, CDR2 FQNEAQ (reference sequence). The CDR3 extends over 14 amino acids. The CDR3 sequence: CASSSAVQDNEQFF. CDR3 nucleotides: TGTGCCAGCAGCTCCGCCGTTCAGGACAATGAGCAGTTCTTC.

The rearrangement links TRBV15 to TRBJ2-3, with D perhaps TRBD1 or TRBD2 (5 bases each). V lost 1 base and J lost 0, with 14 bases in between. CDR3 length equals 17 residues. Germline-derived CDR1 and CDR2 are LNHNV and YYDKDF (reference sequence). CDR3 nucleotides: TGTGCCACCAGCAGAGTTGGGGGTGATCAGAGCACAGATACGCAGTATTTT. Translation: CATSRVGGDQSTDTQYF.

This clonotype has a handful of counts. V usage is TRBV5-1 and J usage is TRBJ1-1; D is uncertain. Trimming shortened V by 1 base and J by 1 base, and 8 bases separated the two germline ends. Germline CDR1 SGHRS, CDR2 YFSETQ. This CDR3 region has 14 residues. CDR3 bases: TGCGCCAGCAGCTTGAACGGTGCGAACACTGAAGCTTTCTTT. Encoded protein: CASSLNGANTEAFF.

This clonotype was picked up a small number of times. J is TRBJ2-1 and V is TRBV2, with a tentative D call TRBD2 (7 bases). The V gene lost 4 bases and the J gene lost 6 bases, with 16 bases spanning the gap. CDR1 and CDR2 (germline): SNHLY, FYNNEI. This CDR3 contains 15 residues. This CDR3 is CASSGTGGLLNEQFF. The DNA for the CDR3 is TGTGCCAGCAGTGGCACGGGGGGCCTTCTCAATGAGCAGTTCTTC.

In this sample, this clonotype turned up a few times. V gene TRBV5-4 combines with J gene TRBJ2-2; 9 bases agree with TRBD1. The length of the CDR3 is 15 residues. J lost 5 bases, V lost 4 bases, and 6 bases had no gene match. CDR1 and CDR2 from the germline V gene are SGHNT and YYREEE (reference sequence). This chain's CDR3 is CASSNRDRETGELFF. The CDR3, as DNA: TGTGCCAGCAGCAACCGGGACAGGGAGACCGGGGAGCTGTTTTTT. Full variable domain (missing parts from reference TRBV5-4 and TRBJ2-2): ETGVTQSPTHLIKTRGQQVTLRCSSQSGHNTVSWYQQALGQGPQFIFQYYREEENGRGNFPPRFSGLQFPNYSSELNVNALELDDSALYLCASSNRDRETGELFFGEGSRLTVL.

This rearrangement joins TRBV6-2 or TRBV6-3 to TRBJ2-5, with 14 bases that match TRBD2. The CDR3 sequence is 17 residues long. With V trimmed by 0 bases and J by 5 bases, 5 bases remained unmatched. From germline, CDR1 is MNHEY and CDR2 SVGEGT. CDR3 residues: CASSYSRLAGGHETQYF. DNA of the CDR3: TGTGCCAGCAGTTACTCGAGACTAGCGGGAGGGCACGAGACCCAGTACTTC.